The source of this T cell receptor (beta chain) is a study of immune evolution from preneoplasia to lung adenocarcinoma. The repertoire was sequenced with immunoSEQ multiplex PCR; TCRdb's copy has only in-frame clones and lacks some. The sample records about 26,000 clones, approximately 69% being singletons. Germline V gene sequence: CDR1 SGHRS, CDR2 YFSETQ. The CDR3 runs to 13 residues. V was cut by 1 base and J by 5 bases, with 7 bases left in between. This clonotype was obtained from a person in their sixties or seventies with invasive lung adenocarcinoma. Some clones in this sample may be carry-over from other donors' samples. This chain joins TRBV5-1 and TRBJ2-4, with no clear D. The sample was FFPE invasive lung adenocarcinoma tissue. The CDR3: CASSLRPENIQYF. The DNA of the CDR3 is TGCGCCAGCAGCTTGAGGCCTGAAAACATTCAGTACTTC. The whole variable domain, filled in from reference TRBV5-1 and TRBJ2-4, reads KAGVTQTPRYLIKTRGQQVTLSCSPISGHRSVSWYQQTPGQGLQFLFEYFSETQRNKGNFPGRFSGRQFSNSRSEMNVSTLELGDSALYLCASSLRPENIQYFGAGTRLSVL.